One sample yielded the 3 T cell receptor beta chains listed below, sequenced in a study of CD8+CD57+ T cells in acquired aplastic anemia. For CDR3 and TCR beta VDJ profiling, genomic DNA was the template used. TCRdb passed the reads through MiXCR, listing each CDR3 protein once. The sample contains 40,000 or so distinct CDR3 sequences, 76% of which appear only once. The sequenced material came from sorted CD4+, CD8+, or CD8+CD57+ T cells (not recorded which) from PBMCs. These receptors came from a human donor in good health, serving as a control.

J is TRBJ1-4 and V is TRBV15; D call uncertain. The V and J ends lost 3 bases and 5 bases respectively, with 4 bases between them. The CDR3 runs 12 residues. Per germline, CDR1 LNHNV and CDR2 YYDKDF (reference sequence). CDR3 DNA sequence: TGTGCCACCAGCAGGCAGAATGAAAAACTGTTTTTT. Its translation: CATSRQNEKLFF.

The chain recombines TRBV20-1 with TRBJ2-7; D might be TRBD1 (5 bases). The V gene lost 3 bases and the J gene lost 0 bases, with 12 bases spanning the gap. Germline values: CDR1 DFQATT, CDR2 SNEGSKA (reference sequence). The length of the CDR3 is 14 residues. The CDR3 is CSASGLGDSYEQYF. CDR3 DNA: TGCAGTGCTAGTGGTTTAGGGGACTCCTACGAGCAGTACTTC.

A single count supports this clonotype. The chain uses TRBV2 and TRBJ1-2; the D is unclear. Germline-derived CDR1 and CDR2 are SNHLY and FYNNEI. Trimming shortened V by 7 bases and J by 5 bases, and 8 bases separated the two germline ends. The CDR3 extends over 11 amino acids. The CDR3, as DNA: TGTGCCAGCACCACAGCTTATGGCTACACCTTC. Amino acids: CASTTAYGYTF.